This T cell receptor beta chain was observed in a study of CDR3 diversity in severe acne. To note about this clonotype: The CDR3 does not close with the conserved phenylalanine or tryptophan, likely indicating a read error.

Trimming at V came to 6 bases and at J to 9 bases, leaving 2 bases not matched to a gene. The length of the CDR3 is 11 residues. CDR1 and CDR2 (germline): DFQATT, SNEGSKA (reference sequence). TCRdb re-called the PCR reads with MiXCR, one entry per CDR3 protein. The table lists more than 80,000 distinct CDR3 sequences, 49% of them singletons. The genes are TRBV20-1 and TRBJ2-1; 10 bases are shared with TRBD2. This TCR came from a male donor with severe acne vulgaris. Source material: blood. CDR3 sequence reads: CSASGRVEQFI. The CDR3 DNA sequence: TGCAGTGCCAGCGGGAGGGTTGAGCAGTTCATC.